The sample holds many counts of the clone carrying this T cell receptor (beta chain). The data belong to a study of blood T cells in healthy people across ages. A sample-barcoded 5' primer and a J-beta primer mix were used in a second PCR of about 7 to 11 cycles. The template-switch adaptor was a 5' adaptor with 12 random nucleotides. It tagged each cDNA molecule. From the 5' RACE reads, TCRdb called clonotypes with MiXCR, one entry per CDR3 protein. The top ten hold 20% to 25% of the sample, which has approximately 1,700,000 distinct CDR3 sequences, roughly two fifths seen once. Trimming took 4 bases from V and 7 from J; bases not matched to a gene: 2. This CDR3 has 13 residues. CDR1 is MNHEY and CDR2 is SMNVEV in the germline V gene (reference sequence). Each sample had at least 6 million PBMCs isolated.

V is TRBV27 and J is TRBJ2-5; TRBD1 matches 11 bases. The sequence came from a human donor in good health. The specimen sequenced was blood. The DNA of the CDR3 is TGTGCCAGCAGTTCCGGGACAGGGGGGACCCAGTACTTC. Translation: CASSSGTGGTQYF.